The rows below give T cell receptor beta chains drawn from one sample of a study of beta chain features in type 1 diabetes. The method was immunoSEQ multiplex PCR; TCRdb's version includes in-frame clones alone and lacks a portion of them. The table includes hundreds of thousands of clones, around 12% detected once. Sequences were obtained from naive CD4+ T cells from blood. The receptor set was obtained from a young woman with type 1 diabetes. Each CDR3 is given with its conserved first and last residue.

TRBJ1-2	TRBV7-2	CASSPWPGGYTF
TRBJ2-7	TRBV28	CASSVQAYEQYF
TRBJ1-3	TRBV28	CASSDRRSGNTIYF
TRBJ1-2	TRBV29-1	CSVEGGTAPNYGYTF
TRBJ2-6	TRBV6-5	CASRFTGANVLTF
TRBJ1-4	TRBV29-1	CSVEGERAINEKLFF
TRBJ1-1	TRBV6-5	CASSYRGQSEAFF
TRBJ1-1	TRBV5-1	CASSLGTDENTEAFF
TRBJ1-5	TRBV7-8	CASSLLPRRGQPQHF
TRBJ1-2	TRBV5-4	CASSLQGTNYGYTF
TRBJ2-2	TRBV14	CASSLRTNTGELFF